One TCR beta chain is described in this entry. Germline V gives CDR1 SGHVS, CDR2 FNYEAQ. The CDR3 loop spans 13 amino acids. V lost 5 bases and J lost 5, with 10 bases in between. Some clones are missing from TCRdb's copy, which holds only in-frame ones; the method was immunoSEQ multiplex PCR. Altogether approximately 200,000 clones are present, around 86% being singletons, with the ten largest covering less than 3.5%. The source of the sample is a study of blood T cell repertoires in COVID-19. At the level of the study: Specimens from acute and convalescent COVID-19 originated in the United States, Italy and Spain. Nucleic acid was either cDNA or gDNA, and it came from T cells, B-cell-depleted T cells, or PBMCs.

The specimen sequenced was peripheral blood. This sequence joins TRBV7-6 and TRBJ1-5; unclear D gene. This sequence was found in a woman aged 25 to 39 with active or convalescent COVID-19. The chain's CDR3 is CASSPQRDQPQHF. The CDR3 DNA reads TGTGCCAGCAGCCCTCAGAGGGATCAGCCCCAGCATTTT.